This TCR beta chain is from a study of post-analysis software for immune sequencing data. The germline V and J ends were trimmed by 3 bases and 6 bases, with 15 bases remaining between them. Per germline, CDR1 DFQATT and CDR2 SNEGSKA (reference sequence). This CDR3 has 13 amino acids. In its sample, this clonotype was seen many times. Its antigen remains unidentified. TCR beta libraries were prepared from cDNA with unique molecular identifiers. TCRdb reprocessed the PCR reads with MiXCR, giving one entry per CDR3 protein. This sample has roughly 570,000 distinct CDR3 sequences; roughly 34% occur once, and the top ten carry 4.5% to 7.5%. Study conclusions and caveats: There were a handful of TRBV segments more frequent in patients than controls, and TRBV5-6, TRBV5-1 and TRBV20-1 were among them.

The sequence came from a girl aged 2-17 years with multiple sclerosis. Sequences were obtained from blood. This chain joins TRBV20-1 and TRBJ2-7, with D tentatively TRBD2 (5 bases). Written as DNA, the CDR3 is TGCAGTGCTAGTTCGCGGATTGGAGGCGAGCAGTACTTC. This gives the protein CSASSRIGGEQYF.